These 25 T cell receptor beta chains were sequenced from one sample in a study of blood T cell repertoires in COVID-19. Using immunoSEQ multiplex PCR, the repertoire was profiled, and TCRdb retains in-frame clones only, with some absent. The sample lists approximately 110,000 clones, approximately 88% seen once, with 0.83% in the top ten. Sequencing input: peripheral blood. The receptors shown here come from a woman in her 70s with acute or convalescent COVID-19.

The chain carries TRBV5-5 and TRBJ2-1, with TRBD2 matching 8 bases. Germline assignment: CDR1 SGHKS and CDR2 YYEKEE (reference sequence). The CDR3 is 16 residues long. Trimming cost V 0 bases and J 7 bases; bases outside gene matches: 9. The CDR3 DNA sequence: TGTGCCAGCAGCTTGGAATCGAGCGGGAGATGGAATGAGCAGTTCTTC. This gives the protein CASSLESSGRWNEQFF.

The chain employs TRBV5-6 and TRBJ1-6; 7 bases align to TRBD1. CDR1 and CDR2 (germline): SGHDT, YYEEEE. This CDR3 has 15 residues. V was pared by 1 base and J by 7 bases, with 5 bases of the junction left unmatched. The CDR3 here is CASSLSWTGNSPLHF. CDR3 DNA sequence: TGTGCCAGCAGCTTGTCCTGGACAGGCAATTCACCCCTCCACTTT.

The chain couples TRBV2 to TRBJ2-5; 7 bases are a match to TRBD2. Looked up from germline, CDR1 is SNHLY and CDR2 is FYNNEI. With 7 bases clipped from V and 4 bases from J, the junction kept 9 bases outside the gene matches. The CDR3 length is 14 residues. The CDR3 DNA reads TGTGCCAGCAACTGGGCGGGAGTAAGAGAGACCCAGTACTTC. As protein: CASNWAGVRETQYF.

The table lists this clone with a count of one. The gene calls are TRBV6-6 and TRBJ2-5; 9 nucleotides line up with TRBD2. The CDR3 extends over 16 amino acids. CDR1 is MNHNY, CDR2 SVGAGI, per germline (reference sequence). The V segment lost 0 bases and the J segment 2 bases; nucleotides outside the gene matches: 4. CDR3 amino acids: CASSYSGAGGQETQYF. In DNA form, the CDR3 reads TGTGCCAGCAGTTACTCTGGTGCGGGGGGGCAAGAGACCCAGTACTTC.

The chain is built from TRBV5-8 and TRBJ2-1; tentatively, D is TRBD2 (5 bases). This CDR3 region has 17 residues. In germline, CDR1 is SGHTS, CDR2 YDEGEE. Between the trimmed V and J ends, which lost 1 base and 0 bases, there was a span of 14 bases. CDR3 in DNA: TGTGCCAGCAGCTTGACATGGGCAGGAGGCTCCTACAATGAGCAGTTCTTC. This gives the protein CASSLTWAGGSYNEQFF. The variable domain in full, completed from reference TRBV5-8 and TRBJ2-1, reads EAGVTQSPTHLIKTRGQQATLRCSPISGHTSVYWYQQALGLGLQFLLWYDEGEERNRGNFPPRFSGRQFPNYSSELNVNALELEDSALYLCASSLTWAGGSYNEQFFGPGTRLTVL.

The chain combines TRBV10-3 with TRBJ1-3, with 10 nucleotides matching TRBD1. The CDR3 contains 15 residues. Trimming removed 6 bases from V and 2 bases from J; junction bases left unmatched: 4. The germline V gene encodes CDR1 ENHRY and CDR2 SYGVKD. CDR3 sequence (DNA): TGTGCCATCAGCCCCGGGACAGGGGCTGGAAACACCATATATTTT. Protein sequence: CAISPGTGAGNTIYF.

The chain has TRBV27 and TRBJ1-2, with D maybe TRBD1 (5 bases). CDR3 length equals 15 residues. Germline values: CDR1 MNHEY, CDR2 SMNVEV (reference sequence). V lost 5 bases, J lost 4 bases, and 17 bases lay in between. DNA for the CDR3: TGTGCCAGCAGTGGGAGGGACCTAAGTATCTATGGCTACACCTTC. It encodes CASSGRDLSIYGYTF.

The chain employs TRBV11-3 and TRBJ1-1; no clear D gene. The CDR3 loop spans 13 amino acids. The germline gives CDR1 SGHNT, CDR2 YENEEA. The V end lost 0 bases, the J end lost 1 base, and 3 bases lay between the germline ends. The CDR3 region is CASSLDGNTEAFF. In DNA form, the CDR3 reads TGTGCCAGCAGCTTAGACGGGAACACTGAAGCTTTCTTT.

V gene TRBV3-1 (or the pseudogene TRBV3-2) combines with J gene TRBJ1-2; unclear D gene. The CDR3 length is 13 residues. Germline values: CDR1 LGHDT, CDR2 YNNKEL (reference sequence). Trimming took off 1 base at V and 3 bases at J, with 6 bases between the two ends. This CDR3 reads CASSQGSDYGYTF. The CDR3 DNA sequence: TGTGCCAGCAGCCAAGGGAGTGACTATGGCTACACCTTC.

This chain uses TRBV28 with TRBJ2-1; D call uncertain. CDR3 length: 14 amino acids. The V gene lost 6 bases and the J gene lost 6 bases, with 15 bases spanning the gap. Germline lookup yields CDR1 MDHEN and CDR2 SYDVKM. The CDR3 DNA is TGTGCCAGCAGGACCCCAGCGATTCGCAATGAGCAGTTCTTC. This translates into CASRTPAIRNEQFF.

The chain recombines TRBV7-8 with TRBJ2-3; D remains unclear. CDR3 length: 16 amino acids. The germline V gene encodes CDR1 SGHVS and CDR2 FQNEAQ. With 2 bases removed from V and 3 bases from J, the gap between germline ends came to 15 bases. DNA for the CDR3: TGTGCCAGCAGCTTAAAATGGCGGAGCCCGACAGATACGCAGTATTTT. It codes for CASSLKWRSPTDTQYF.

V is TRBV28 and J is TRBJ2-7, with D perhaps matching TRBD2 (5 bases). The germline CDR1 and CDR2 sequences are MDHEN and SYDVKM. The CDR3 extends over 14 amino acids. Trimming stripped 8 bases from V and 4 bases from J, with 18 bases between. Here the CDR3 DNA reads TGTGCCAGCGGAAACTGGGGAGCTGGGTACGAGCAGTACTTC. Translated: CASGNWGAGYEQYF.

This chain uses TRBV5-6 with TRBJ2-7; D possibly corresponds to TRBD2 (5 bases). In germline, CDR1 is SGHDT, CDR2 YYEEEE. V lost 2 bases, J lost 2 bases, and 17 bases lay in between. This CDR3 has 16 residues. The CDR3 loop reads CASSFTGKRSTYEQYF. CDR3 nucleotide sequence: TGTGCCAGCAGCTTCACGGGGAAGCGTAGCACCTACGAGCAGTACTTC.

This sequence joins TRBV9 and TRBJ1-5; D gene ambiguous. This CDR3 is built from 15 residues. V lost 4 bases to trimming and J lost 0 bases, with 11 bases between them. The germline CDR1 and CDR2 sequences are SGDLS and YYNGEE. Written as DNA, the CDR3 is TGTGCCAGCAGCCCGACACCCTATAGCAATCAGCCCCAGCATTTT. This codes for CASSPTPYSNQPQHF.

The V and J genes are TRBV6-2 or TRBV6-3 and TRBJ1-2; the match to TRBD1 covers 7 bases. J lost 4 bases, V lost 0 bases, and 5 bases had no gene match. The germline V gene has CDR1 MNHEY and CDR2 SVGEGT. This CDR3 spans 15 amino acids. CDR3: CASSYSSGQFYGYTF. DNA of the CDR3: TGTGCCAGCAGTTACTCTTCGGGACAGTTCTATGGCTACACCTTC.

This clone occurred once. The rearrangement joins TRBV6-4 to TRBJ2-3; 7 bases are shared with TRBD1. Germline lookup yields CDR1 MRHNA and CDR2 SNTAGT. This CDR3 comprises 15 residues. Unmatched junction bases numbered 6, after V lost 5 bases and J lost 1 base. As DNA, the CDR3 is TGTGCCAGCAGTTACAGGGGAGATGGCACAGATACGCAGTATTTT. Its protein is CASSYRGDGTDTQYF.

This rearrangement joins TRBV5-1 to TRBJ1-5; 8 bases line up with TRBD1. The germline gives CDR1 SGHRS, CDR2 YFSETQ. The V gene end was trimmed by 5 bases and the J gene end by 0 bases; junction bases not matched to a gene: 7. The CDR3 is made up of 16 amino acids. CDR3 protein: CASSRGDRNSNQPQHF. The CDR3 bases are TGCGCCAGCAGTCGAGGGGACAGGAATAGCAATCAGCCCCAGCATTTT.

The chain recombines TRBV5-1 with TRBJ1-4, with 7 nucleotides matching TRBD1. The CDR3 contains 15 residues. Trimming cost V 5 bases and J 0 bases; bases outside gene matches: 4. Germline V gene data show CDR1 as SGHRS and CDR2 as YFSETQ. The CDR3 reads CASRPDRSTNEKLFF. For the CDR3, the DNA is TGCGCCAGCAGGCCGGACAGGTCAACTAATGAAAAACTGTTTTTT.

This clone was picked up one time. This rearrangement joins TRBV7-8 to TRBJ2-1; D gene uncertain. Per germline, CDR1 SGHVS and CDR2 FQNEAQ. Trimming removed 5 bases at V and 8 bases at J, with 10 bases between. This CDR3 is built from 12 residues. The CDR3 here is CASSPVRDEQFF. The CDR3 nucleotides read TGTGCCAGCAGCCCCGTCCGAGATGAGCAGTTCTTC.

The V gene is TRBV12-3 or TRBV12-4, the J gene TRBJ1-2, with D perhaps matching TRBD1 (5 bases). The CDR3 is 12 amino acids. With 6 bases removed from V and 4 bases from J, the gap between germline ends came to 9 bases. CDR3 nucleotide sequence: TGTGCCAGCAGCGAGACAGTCTATGGCTACACCTTC. Amino acid sequence: CASSETVYGYTF.

J is TRBJ1-4 and V is TRBV3-1 (or the pseudogene TRBV3-2); D is ambiguous. CDR3 length: 18 amino acids. CDR1 is LGHDT, CDR2 YNNKEL, per germline (reference sequence). The V end lost 0 bases, the J end lost 8 bases, and 22 bases lay between the germline ends. The CDR3: CASSQDPPGMGVWEKLFF. CDR3 sequence (DNA): TGTGCCAGCAGCCAAGATCCGCCGGGGATGGGAGTTTGGGAAAAACTGTTTTTT.

The chain carries TRBV5-1 and TRBJ2-7; 10 bases match TRBD1. Germline lookup yields CDR1 SGHRS and CDR2 YFSETQ. CDR3 length equals 14 residues. J lost 5 bases, V lost 0 bases, and 2 bases had no gene match. CDR3 residues: CASSLEDRGNEQYF. CDR3 nucleotides: TGCGCCAGCAGCTTGGAGGACAGGGGGAACGAGCAGTACTTC.

The chain uses TRBV10-1 and TRBJ2-6; D might be TRBD1 (6 bases). The length of the CDR3 is 15 residues. Trimming pared 8 bases from V and 0 bases from J, leaving 11 bases between. Germline-derived CDR1 and CDR2 are WNHNN and SYGVQD (reference sequence). The CDR3 loop is CASPPRGSGANVLTF. In nucleotides, the CDR3 is TGCGCCAGCCCACCCAGGGGCTCTGGGGCCAACGTCCTGACTTTC.

In its sample, this clone was seen once. V and J are TRBV6-6 and TRBJ2-3, with 9 nucleotides matching TRBD1. CDR1 is MNHNY and CDR2 is SVGAGI in the germline V gene (reference sequence). The junction had 4 bases not matched to a gene; V was cut back by 3 bases and J by 3 bases. The CDR3 runs 15 residues. CDR3 DNA: TGTGCCAGCAGTTATATCGGACAGGGGACAGATACGCAGTATTTT. It codes for CASSYIGQGTDTQYF.

V is TRBV7-9 and J is TRBJ2-3; the D is unclear. The CDR3 has 12 residues. Trimming left V 2 bases short and J 3 bases short, with 3 bases between. Looked up from germline, CDR1 is SEHNR and CDR2 is FQNEAQ (reference sequence). DNA for the CDR3: TGTGCCAGCAGCTTACAAACAGATACGCAGTATTTT. It yields the protein CASSLQTDTQYF.